The rows below give T cell receptor beta chains drawn from one sample of a study of T cell responses to AZD1222 COVID-19 vaccine. Clones were read by immunoSEQ multiplex PCR, and TCRdb kept only the in-frame ones, dropping some. This table has approximately 140,000 clones, approximately 95% appearing once. The source material was peripheral blood, sampled on day 0 of MenACWY control vaccination. These receptor sequences come from an adult in good health. Each CDR3 is given with its conserved first and last residue. Fields, in order: V gene, D gene, J gene, clone size, CDR3 DNA, CDR3 protein. A D gene is named only where the DNA matches it firmly. A clone size is listed for some rows: how often the clone was seen (once, few, many), or a class if it is expanded.

>TRBV2|TRBD1|TRBJ1-5|.
TGTGCCAGCAACTCCGGGACAGGGTACAATCAGCCCCAGCATTTT
CASNSGTGYNQPQHF
>TRBV28|.|TRBJ1-2|.
TGTGCCAGCAGGAAATCTTCCAGGGAGAGTGGCTACACCTTC
CASRKSSRESGYTF
>TRBV18|.|TRBJ2-2|.
TGTGCCAGCTCACCAGTCACCGGGGAGCTGTTTTTT
CASSPVTGELFF
>TRBV2|TRBD1|TRBJ2-3|.
TGTGCCAGCAGTCTCCGGGACAGGCACACAGATACGCAGTATTTT
CASSLRDRHTDTQYF
>TRBV9|.|TRBJ2-3|.
TGTGCCAGCAGCGTAGGGGCGGAGAGCACAGATACGCAGTATTTT
CASSVGAESTDTQYF
>TRBV14|.|TRBJ2-3|.
TGTGCCAGCAGCCGTCCTATCGGTCTCCGCACAGATACGCAGTATTTT
CASSRPIGLRTDTQYF
>TRBV27|TRBD2|TRBJ2-3|.
TGTGCCAGCAGTTTGCGGGAGACAGATACGCAGTATTTT
CASSLRETDTQYF
>TRBV11-1|TRBD1|TRBJ2-7|.
TGTGCCAGCTCGTTCTCCGGGGACAGTGTAACCTACGAGCAGTACTTC
CASSFSGDSVTYEQYF
>TRBV4-3|.|TRBJ1-5|.
TGCGCCAGCAGCCAAGCCGTCGGAAATCAGCCCCAGCATTTT
CASSQAVGNQPQHF
>TRBV5-6|TRBD1|TRBJ1-5|.
TGTGCCAGCAGCCGGGGGGGACAGCCATACAATCAGCCCCAGCATTTT
CASSRGGQPYNQPQHF
>TRBV7-8|.|TRBJ1-1|once
TGTGCCAGCAATTTCGCGGGGAACACTGAAGCTTTCTTT
CASNFAGNTEAFF
>TRBV7-2|.|TRBJ1-5|.
TGTGCCAGCAGCCGTGACGGGATTAGCAATCAGCCCCAGCATTTT
CASSRDGISNQPQHF
>TRBV27|.|TRBJ1-5|.
TGTGCCAGCAGGGTAAGGACAGATAATCAGCCCCAGCATTTT
CASRVRTDNQPQHF
>TRBV12-3/TRBV12-4|.|TRBJ1-1|.
TGTGCCAGCAGTTTCGAGTACACTGAAGCTTTCTTT
CASSFEYTEAFF
>TRBV3-1/TRBV3-2|.|TRBJ1-2|.
TGTGCCAGCAGCCAAGTTTGGAGGACCAGAAACTATGGCTACACCTTC
CASSQVWRTRNYGYTF
>TRBV7-9|.|TRBJ2-7|.
TGTGCCAGCAGCTTAACTATCAGCTACGAGCAGTACTTC
CASSLTISYEQYF
>TRBV28|TRBD2|TRBJ2-1|.
TGTGCCAGCAGTCCCATTACGGGGCGGGAACGGGGGGATGAGCAGTTCTTC
CASSPITGRERGDEQFF
>TRBV5-1|.|TRBJ2-7|.
TGCGCCAGCAGCCAAGGGACGGTTTACGAGCAGTACTTC
CASSQGTVYEQYF
>TRBV2|TRBD1|TRBJ2-7|.
TGTGCCAGCAGTGAAAGCCAGGGGGCCACCTACGAGCAGTACTTC
CASSESQGATYEQYF
>TRBV6-6|TRBD2|TRBJ2-1|.
TGTGCCAGCACCCTATCAAGCGGGAGGGGGTACAATGAGCAGTTCTTC
CASTLSSGRGYNEQFF
>TRBV28|TRBD1|TRBJ2-1|.
TGTGCCAGCAGTCGGACAGGGAAGTTTGAGCAGTTCTTC
CASSRTGKFEQFF
>TRBV7-7|.|TRBJ1-5|once
TGTGCCAGCAGCCCCCAAATAGGTCAGCCCCAGCATTTT
CASSPQIGQPQHF
>TRBV5-1|.|TRBJ1-1|.
TGCGCCAGCAGCCCCGGTGATGGCACTGAAGCTTTCTTT
CASSPGDGTEAFF
>TRBV3-1/TRBV3-2|TRBD2|TRBJ2-1|once
TGTGCCAGCAGCCAAGATCCCGCTAGCGGGGTCCACAATGAGCAGTTCTTC
CASSQDPASGVHNEQFF
>TRBV27|.|TRBJ1-4|.
TGTGCCAGCAGATATCCTAGGTGGACAACTAATGAAAAACTGTTTTTT
CASRYPRWTTNEKLFF
>TRBV5-8|.|TRBJ1-6|.
TGTGCCAGCAGCTCCCGGGTCTATTCACCCCTCCACTTT
CASSSRVYSPLHF
>TRBV5-1|TRBD2|TRBJ2-3|.
TGCGCCAGCAGCTTTATGACTAGCGGGGGTGGAGGAGATACGCAGTATTTT
CASSFMTSGGGGDTQYF
>TRBV6-5|.|TRBJ1-5|once
TGTGCCAGCAGTTACTCGATCCGGGGGGCCCATCAGCCCCAGCATTTT
CASSYSIRGAHQPQHF
>TRBV28|.|TRBJ1-1|.
TGTGCCAGCACCCCCACAGTTTTCGGTGGAGACACTGAAGCTTTCTTT
CASTPTVFGGDTEAFF
>TRBV3-1/TRBV3-2|.|TRBJ1-3|.
TGTGCCAGCAGCCAAGGATCAGGACGGGCCTCTGGAAACACCATATATTTT
CASSQGSGRASGNTIYF
>TRBV13|.|TRBJ2-6|.
TGTGCCAGCAGCCCCGCGACAGGCATACCGGCTGGGGCCAACGTCCTGACTTTC
CASSPATGIPAGANVLTF
>TRBV11-2|TRBD1|TRBJ1-2|.
TGTGCCAGCAGCTTAGGGCCTATACAGGGGGCAGGCTATGGCTACACCTTC
CASSLGPIQGAGYGYTF
>TRBV6-4|TRBD1|TRBJ1-2|once
TGTGCCACCCCTTCTCAGGACAGGTTAGCTTTCTATGGCTACACCTTC
CATPSQDRLAFYGYTF
>TRBV5-1|.|TRBJ1-4|few
TGCGCCAGCAGCTTGAACTACCAGGGTGGTTCTCTAGGGGAAAAACTGTTTTTT
CASSLNYQGGSLGEKLFF
>TRBV2|TRBD1|TRBJ1-2|few
TGTGCCAGCAGAAACGAGGGACAGGGAGCTGGCTACACCTTC
CASRNEGQGAGYTF
>TRBV5-1|TRBD1|TRBJ1-2|.
TGCGCCAGCAGCATTGGGACAGGGGAATTCTATGGCTACACCTTC
CASSIGTGEFYGYTF
>TRBV28|.|TRBJ1-4|.
TGTGCCAGCAGCCCCCCTGGTAGAGGATTAATGTCAAAACTGTTTTTT
CASSPPGRGLMSKLFF
>TRBV7-9|TRBD1|TRBJ1-2|.
TGTGCCAGCAGCGGAGGGACAGGGGGCTATGGCTACACCTTC
CASSGGTGGYGYTF
>TRBV28|TRBD1|TRBJ2-1|.
TGTGCCAGCAGTTTCAGACAGGGTTCGAACAATGAGCAGTTCTTC
CASSFRQGSNNEQFF
>TRBV2|.|TRBJ1-2|.
TGTGCCAGCAGTGGACGCAGGGGCTATGGCTACACCTTC
CASSGRRGYGYTF